The rows below give T cell receptor beta chains drawn from one sample of a study of regulatory T cells in long-lasting Graves disease. Each CDR3 protein is one row after TCRdb ran MiXCR on the multiplex PCR reads. The sample has 350,000 to 400,000 distinct CDR3 sequences, 15% to 18% seen once. Source: peripheral blood mononuclear cells (PBMCs), taken at new diagnosis, from a patient treated with antithyroid drugs. Every receptor here comes from a female donor with Graves disease. Each CDR3 is given with its conserved first and last residue. A D gene is named only where the DNA matches it firmly. Size values are once, few and many counts, or a class for expanded clones, and some rows have none.

D	size	V	J	DNA	CDR3
TRBD1	many	TRBV12-3/TRBV12-4	TRBJ1-2	TGTGCCAGCAGCCCCAGGGGGCATGGCTACACCTTC	CASSPRGHGYTF
-	many	TRBV3-1	TRBJ1-1	TGTGCCAGCAGCGCCGAGCCCCCCCAGCTTGGGTGGGATACTGAAGCTTTCTTT	CASSAEPPQLGWDTEAFF
-	many	TRBV10-3	TRBJ1-2	TGTGCCATCACGGCCGTTGGCCAGGATTATGGCTACACCTTC	CAITAVGQDYGYTF
-	many	TRBV29-1	TRBJ2-2	TGCAGCGTATACAGCGGGAACACCGGGGAGCTGTTTTTT	CSVYSGNTGELFF
-	many	TRBV28	TRBJ2-7	TGTGCCAGCAGTCCCTTGATCTACGAGCAGTACTTC	CASSPLIYEQYF
-	few	TRBV10-3	TRBJ2-5	TGTGCCATCAGTGATTCTTTGGGAACCCAAGAGACCCAGTACTTC	CAISDSLGTQETQYF
-	-	TRBV29-1	TRBJ1-2	TGCAGCGTTGTTATGGGACCGGGGAGCTATGGCTACACCTTC	CSVVMGPGSYGYTF
TRBD1	many	TRBV7-9	TRBJ1-2	TGTGCCAGCAGCTCGTCCCGGGACAGGGCTAACTATGGCTACACCTTC	CASSSSRDRANYGYTF
TRBD2	many	TRBV5-1	TRBJ2-5	TGCGCCAGCAGCTCAGGACTAGCCGCCGAGACCCAGTACTTC	CASSSGLAAETQYF
-	few	TRBV30	TRBJ2-5	TGTGCCTGGACAGCTGCCAGTCAAGAGACCCAGTACTTC	CAWTAASQETQYF
-	-	TRBV19	TRBJ2-1	TGTGCCAGTAGTATCTTCAGGGTTCGTGTCAACAATGAGCAGTTCTTC	CASSIFRVRVNNEQFF
-	many	TRBV20-1	TRBJ1-5	TGCAGTGCTAGCAGCTCCCCTGGGACTCAGCCCCAGCATTTT	CSASSSPGTQPQHF
-	many	TRBV2	TRBJ1-1	TGTGCCAGCGGGACACTCCCGGACACTGAAGCTTTCTTT	CASGTLPDTEAFF
TRBD2	many	TRBV7-2	TRBJ2-2	TGTGCCAGCAGCTCAGTAGCGGGGGGGCTAGGGACCGGGGAGCTGTTTTTT	CASSSVAGGLGTGELFF
-	many	TRBV27	TRBJ2-7	TGTGCCAGCAGTTTAGACCCCTTCGCCGGGAGTGTGCAGTACTTC	CASSLDPFAGSVQYF
-	many	TRBV6-2/TRBV6-3	TRBJ2-7	TGTGCCAGCAGTTACTCCGGACTCTTATACGAGCAGTACTTC	CASSYSGLLYEQYF
-	many	TRBV6-1	TRBJ1-5	TGTGCCAGCAGCGTCCCGTTCGGTCAGCCCCAGCATTTT	CASSVPFGQPQHF
-	many	TRBV7-2	TRBJ2-5	TGTGCCAGCAGCTTATCTAGCCCGAAACGGACCCAGTACTTC	CASSLSSPKRTQYF
TRBD2	few	TRBV20-1	TRBJ2-1	TGCAGTGCCATAGCGACCGGGACTAGCGGTCCATGGGGAATTTACAATGAGCAGTTCTTC	CSAIATGTSGPWGIYNEQFF
-	many	TRBV11-2	TRBJ1-2	TGTGCCAGCAGCCCAACCCGGGACGGTAACTATGGCTACACCTTC	CASSPTRDGNYGYTF
-	-	TRBV20-1	TRBJ2-2	TGCAGTGCTAGAGAGGGGACGGGGGTCACCGGGGAGCTGTTTTTT	CSAREGTGVTGELFF
TRBD2	many	TRBV27	TRBJ2-3	TGTGCCAACACCCAGGCGGCTAGCGGAAACACAGATACGCAGTATTTT	CANTQAASGNTDTQYF
-	many	TRBV28	TRBJ2-3	TGTGCCAGCAATCTGGCAACGGAGGCAGCAGATACGCAGTATTTT	CASNLATEAADTQYF
-	-	TRBV5-4	TRBJ2-5	TGTGCCAGCAGCTTGTTCCTCCCAGACCTCCAAGAGACCCAGTACTTC	CASSLFLPDLQETQYF
-	many	TRBV18	TRBJ2-5	TGTGCCAGCAGCACTCTTCAAGAGACCCAGTACTTC	CASSTLQETQYF
-	many	TRBV6-5	TRBJ1-5	TGTGCCAGCAGTTCCCACCGTTCGGACAGTAGCAATCAGCCCCAGCATTTT	CASSSHRSDSSNQPQHF
-	many	TRBV5-8	TRBJ1-1	TGTGCCAGCAGCTTCGAATTGACACCGAACACTGAAGCTTTCTTT	CASSFELTPNTEAFF
TRBD2	many	TRBV6-1	TRBJ2-2	TGTGCCAGCAGGACTAGCGCCAACACCGGGGAGCTGTTTTTT	CASRTSANTGELFF
-	many	TRBV7-9	TRBJ1-2	TGTGCCAGCAGCTTAGAACAGGCGTACTATGGCTACACCTTC	CASSLEQAYYGYTF
-	many	TRBV24-1	TRBJ1-1	TGTGCCACCAGTGATTCAACCAGGAACACTGAAGCTTTCTTT	CATSDSTRNTEAFF
-	many	TRBV20-1	TRBJ2-1	TGCAGTGCTAGAATCCCCGGGCTCAATGAGCAGTTCTTC	CSARIPGLNEQFF
-	-	TRBV3-1	TRBJ1-6	TGTGCCAGCAGCCCCCGGGGTGTTGATAATTCACCCCTCCACTTT	CASSPRGVDNSPLHF